This T cell receptor beta chain appears in the sequencing data of a study of cytomegalovirus exposure and HLA in healthy donors. In the PCR, 60 Vbeta and 13 Jbeta primers were used. Produced via immunoSEQ multiplex PCR; TCRdb's table is partial and in-frame only. The table has under 200,000 clones, around 77% seen once. The sequenced sample consisted of PBMCs. The TCR comes from a man in his 60s in good health and CMV-seronegative.

CDR3 loop: CASMGTRGPLEQYF. The CDR3 DNA reads as TGTGCCAGCATGGGGACTAGAGGCCCCCTCGAGCAGTACTTC. The V and J genes are TRBV7-2 and TRBJ2-7; 8 bases line up with TRBD2. From germline, CDR1 is SGHTA and CDR2 FQGNSA. CDR3 length: 14 residues. V gave up 7 bases and J gave up 6 bases; unmatched junction bases: 11.